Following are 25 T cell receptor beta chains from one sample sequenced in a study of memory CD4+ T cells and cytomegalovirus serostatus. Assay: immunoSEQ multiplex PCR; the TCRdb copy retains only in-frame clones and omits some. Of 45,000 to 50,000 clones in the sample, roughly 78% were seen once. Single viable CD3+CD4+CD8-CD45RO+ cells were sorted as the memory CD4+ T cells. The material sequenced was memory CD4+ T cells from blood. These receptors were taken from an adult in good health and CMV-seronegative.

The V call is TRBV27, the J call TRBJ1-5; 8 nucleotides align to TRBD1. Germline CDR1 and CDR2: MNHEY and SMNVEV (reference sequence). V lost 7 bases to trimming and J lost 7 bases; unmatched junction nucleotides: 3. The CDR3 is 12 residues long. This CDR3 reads CASKTGGQPQHF. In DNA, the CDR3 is TGTGCCAGCAAAACAGGGGGGCAGCCCCAGCATTTT.

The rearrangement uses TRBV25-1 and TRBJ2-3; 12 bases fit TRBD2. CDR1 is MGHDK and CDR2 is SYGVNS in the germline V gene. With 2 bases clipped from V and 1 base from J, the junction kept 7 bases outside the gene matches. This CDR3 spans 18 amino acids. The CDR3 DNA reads TGTGCCAGCAGTGAACGGTCTAGCGGGGGGGCGGGCACAGATACGCAGTATTTT. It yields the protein CASSERSSGGAGTDTQYF. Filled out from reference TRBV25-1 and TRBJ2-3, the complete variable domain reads EADIYQTPRYLVIGTGKKITLECSQTMGHDKMYWYQQDPGMELHLIHYSYGVNSTEKGDLSSESTVSRIRTEHFPLTLESARPSHTSQYLCASSERSSGGAGTDTQYFGPGTRLTVL.

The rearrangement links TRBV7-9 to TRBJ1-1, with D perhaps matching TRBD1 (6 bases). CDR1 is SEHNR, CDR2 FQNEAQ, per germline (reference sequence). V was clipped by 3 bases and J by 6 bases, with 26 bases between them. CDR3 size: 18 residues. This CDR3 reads CASSFERAKGGQSAEAFF. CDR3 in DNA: TGTGCCAGCAGCTTTGAGCGGGCGAAGGGGGGGCAGTCAGCTGAAGCTTTCTTT. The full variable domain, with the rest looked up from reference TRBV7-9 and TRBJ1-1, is DTGVSQNPRHKITKRGQNVTFRCDPISEHNRLYWYRQTLGQGPEFLTYFQNEAQLEKSRLLSDRFSAERPKGSFSTLEIQRTEQGDSAMYLCASSFERAKGGQSAEAFFGQGTRLTVV.

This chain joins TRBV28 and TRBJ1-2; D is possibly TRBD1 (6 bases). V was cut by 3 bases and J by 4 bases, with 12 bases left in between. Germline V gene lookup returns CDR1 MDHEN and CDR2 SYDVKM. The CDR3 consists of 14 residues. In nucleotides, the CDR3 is TGTGCCAGCAGTTTGCTCCAGGGGCGCTATGGCTACACCTTC. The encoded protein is CASSLLQGRYGYTF.

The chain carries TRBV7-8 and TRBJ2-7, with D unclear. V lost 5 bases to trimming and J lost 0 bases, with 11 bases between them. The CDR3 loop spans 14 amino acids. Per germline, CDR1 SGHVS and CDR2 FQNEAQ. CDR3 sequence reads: CASSNAAGSYEQYF. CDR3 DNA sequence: TGTGCCAGCAGCAACGCCGCAGGCTCCTACGAGCAGTACTTC. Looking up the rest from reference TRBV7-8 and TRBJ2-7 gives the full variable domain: GAGVSQSPRYKVAKRGQDVALRCDPISGHVSLFWYQQALGQGPEFLTYFQNEAQLDKSGLPSDRFFAERPEGSVSTLKIQRTQQEDSAVYLCASSNAAGSYEQYFGPGTRLTVT.

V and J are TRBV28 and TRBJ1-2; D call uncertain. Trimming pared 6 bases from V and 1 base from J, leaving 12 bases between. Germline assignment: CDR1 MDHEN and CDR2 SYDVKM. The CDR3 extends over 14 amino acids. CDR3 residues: CASRLLRFNYGYTF. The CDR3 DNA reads TGTGCCAGCAGGCTACTCAGGTTTAACTATGGCTACACCTTC.

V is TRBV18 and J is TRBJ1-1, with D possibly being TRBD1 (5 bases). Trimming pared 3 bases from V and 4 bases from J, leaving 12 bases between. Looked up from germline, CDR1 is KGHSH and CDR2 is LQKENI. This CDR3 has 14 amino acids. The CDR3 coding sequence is TGTGCCAGCTCACCGACGGGGGGGTCCACTGAAGCTTTCTTT. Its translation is CASSPTGGSTEAFF.

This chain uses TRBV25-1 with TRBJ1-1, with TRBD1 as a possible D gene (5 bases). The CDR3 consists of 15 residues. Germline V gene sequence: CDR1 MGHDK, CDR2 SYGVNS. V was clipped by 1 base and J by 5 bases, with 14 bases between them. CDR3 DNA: TGTGCCAGCAGTGAATTTGTCCAGGGCGGAACTGAAGCTTTCTTT. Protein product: CASSEFVQGGTEAFF.

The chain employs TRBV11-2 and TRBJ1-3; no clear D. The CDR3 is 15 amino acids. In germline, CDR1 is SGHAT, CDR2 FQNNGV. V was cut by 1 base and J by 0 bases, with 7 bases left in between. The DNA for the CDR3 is TGTGCCAGCAGCTTAGCTGGGAGCTCTGGAAACACCATATATTTT. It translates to CASSLAGSSGNTIYF.

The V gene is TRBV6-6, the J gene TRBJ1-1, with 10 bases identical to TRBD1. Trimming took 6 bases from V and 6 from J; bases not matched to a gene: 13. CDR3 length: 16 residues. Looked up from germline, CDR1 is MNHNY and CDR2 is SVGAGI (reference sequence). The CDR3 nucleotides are TGTGCCAGCAGGATTGGGACAGGGGCTAGGGGGGCTGAAGCTTTCTTT. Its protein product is CASRIGTGARGAEAFF.

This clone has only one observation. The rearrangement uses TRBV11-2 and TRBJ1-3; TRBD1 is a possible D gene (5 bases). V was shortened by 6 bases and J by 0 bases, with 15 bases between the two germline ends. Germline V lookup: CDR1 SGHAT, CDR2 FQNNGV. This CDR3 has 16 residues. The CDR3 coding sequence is TGTGCCAGCAGGAAAATGCAGGGAGGCTCTGGAAACACCATATATTTT. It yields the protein CASRKMQGGSGNTIYF.

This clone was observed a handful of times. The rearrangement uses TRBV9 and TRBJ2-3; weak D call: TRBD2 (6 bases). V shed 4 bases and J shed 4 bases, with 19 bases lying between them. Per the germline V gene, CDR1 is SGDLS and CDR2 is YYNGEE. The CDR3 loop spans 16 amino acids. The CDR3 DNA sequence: TGTGCCAGCAGCTCCACCCGGGGACTCCCAGCAGATACGCAGTATTTT. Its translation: CASSSTRGLPADTQYF.

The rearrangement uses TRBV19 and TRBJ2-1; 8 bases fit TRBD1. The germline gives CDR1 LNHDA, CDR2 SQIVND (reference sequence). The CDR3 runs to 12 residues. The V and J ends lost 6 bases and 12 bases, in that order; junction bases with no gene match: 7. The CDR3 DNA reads TGTGCCAGTAGCCGCCCCGGGACAGGGCAGTTCTTC. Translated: CASSRPGTGQFF. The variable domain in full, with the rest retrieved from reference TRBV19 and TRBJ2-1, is DGGITQSPKYLFRKEGQNVTLSCEQNLNHDAMYWYRQDPGQGLRLIYYSQIVNDFQKGDIAEGYSVSREKKESFPLTVTSAQKNPTAFYLCASSRPGTGQFFGPGTRLTVL.

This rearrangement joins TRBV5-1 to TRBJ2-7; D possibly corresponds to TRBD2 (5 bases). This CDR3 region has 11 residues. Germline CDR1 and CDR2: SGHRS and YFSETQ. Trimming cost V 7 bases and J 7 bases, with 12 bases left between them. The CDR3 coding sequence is TGCGCCAGCTCCAACGGGGTAGAGCAGTACTTC. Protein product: CASSNGVEQYF.

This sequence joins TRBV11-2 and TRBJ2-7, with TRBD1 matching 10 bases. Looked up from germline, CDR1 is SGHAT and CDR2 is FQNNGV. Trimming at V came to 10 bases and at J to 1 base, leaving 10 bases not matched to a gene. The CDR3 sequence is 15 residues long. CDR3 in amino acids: CAILSGQGVSYEQYF. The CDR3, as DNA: TGTGCCATCCTATCAGGACAGGGGGTATCCTACGAGCAGTACTTC.

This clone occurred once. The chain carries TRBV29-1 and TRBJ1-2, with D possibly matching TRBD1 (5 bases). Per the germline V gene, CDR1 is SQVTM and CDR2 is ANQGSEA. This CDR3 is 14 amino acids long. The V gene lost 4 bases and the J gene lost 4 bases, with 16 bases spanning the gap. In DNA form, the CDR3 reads TGCAGCGTTGTGGGGGGTAGTTTCGGCTATGGCTACACCTTC. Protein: CSVVGGSFGYGYTF.

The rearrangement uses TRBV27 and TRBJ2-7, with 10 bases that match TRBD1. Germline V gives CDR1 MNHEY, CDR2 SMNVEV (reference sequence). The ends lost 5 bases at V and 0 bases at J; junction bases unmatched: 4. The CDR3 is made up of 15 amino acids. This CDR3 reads CASSLGQGISYEQYF. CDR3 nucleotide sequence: TGTGCCAGCAGTCTGGGACAGGGGATCTCCTACGAGCAGTACTTC.

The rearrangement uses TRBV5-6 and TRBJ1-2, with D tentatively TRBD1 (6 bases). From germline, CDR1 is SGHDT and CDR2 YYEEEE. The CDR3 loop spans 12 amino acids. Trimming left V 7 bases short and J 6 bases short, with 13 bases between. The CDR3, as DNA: TGTGCCAGCGGGGTAAACAGGGATGGCTACACCTTC. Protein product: CASGVNRDGYTF.

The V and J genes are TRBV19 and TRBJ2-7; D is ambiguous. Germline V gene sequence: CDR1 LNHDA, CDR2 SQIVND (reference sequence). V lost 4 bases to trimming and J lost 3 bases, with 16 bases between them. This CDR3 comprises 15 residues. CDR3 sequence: CASSRGMGSHYEQYF. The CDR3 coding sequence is TGTGCCAGTAGTAGGGGAATGGGCAGCCACTACGAGCAGTACTTC.

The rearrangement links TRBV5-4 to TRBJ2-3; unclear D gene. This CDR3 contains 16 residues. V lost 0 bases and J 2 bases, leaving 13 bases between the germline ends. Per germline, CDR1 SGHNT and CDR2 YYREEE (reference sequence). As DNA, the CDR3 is TGTGCCAGCAGCTTGGGTGGTCTGGGCGTCACAGATACGCAGTATTTT. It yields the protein CASSLGGLGVTDTQYF.

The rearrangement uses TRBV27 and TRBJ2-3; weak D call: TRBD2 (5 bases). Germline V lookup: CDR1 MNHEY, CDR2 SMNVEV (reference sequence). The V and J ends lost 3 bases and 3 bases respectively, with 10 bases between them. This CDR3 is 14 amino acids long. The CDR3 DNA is TGTGCCAGCAGTTTCGGGGTCGCGACAGATACGCAGTATTTT. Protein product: CASSFGVATDTQYF.

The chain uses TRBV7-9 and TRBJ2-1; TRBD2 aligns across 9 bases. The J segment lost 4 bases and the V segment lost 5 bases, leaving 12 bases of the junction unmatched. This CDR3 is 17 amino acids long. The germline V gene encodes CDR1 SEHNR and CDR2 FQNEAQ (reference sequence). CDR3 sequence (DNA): TGTGCCAGCAGCCTGCGTCGGGCTAGCGGGGTATACAATGAGCAGTTCTTC. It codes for CASSLRRASGVYNEQFF.

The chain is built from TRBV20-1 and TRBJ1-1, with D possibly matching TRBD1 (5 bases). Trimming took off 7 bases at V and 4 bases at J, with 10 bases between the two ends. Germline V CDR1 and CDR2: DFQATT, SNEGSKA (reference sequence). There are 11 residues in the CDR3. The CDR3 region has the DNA TGCAGTGTCCGCGGGGGCACTGAAGCTTTCTTT. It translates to CSVRGGTEAFF.

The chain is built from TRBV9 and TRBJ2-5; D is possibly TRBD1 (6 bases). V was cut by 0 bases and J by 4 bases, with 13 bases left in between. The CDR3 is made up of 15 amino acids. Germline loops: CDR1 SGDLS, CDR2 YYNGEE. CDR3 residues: CASSVGTGTGETQYF. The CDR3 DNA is TGTGCCAGCAGCGTAGGCACAGGGACGGGAGAGACCCAGTACTTC.

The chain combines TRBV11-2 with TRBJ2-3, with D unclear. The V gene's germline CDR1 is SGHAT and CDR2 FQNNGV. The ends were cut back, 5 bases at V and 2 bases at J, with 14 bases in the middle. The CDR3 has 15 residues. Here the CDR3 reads CASSLTLGDTDTQYF. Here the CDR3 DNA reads TGTGCCAGCAGCCTTACCCTAGGAGACACAGATACGCAGTATTTT.